These 13 T cell receptor beta chains were sequenced from one sample in a study of cytomegalovirus exposure and HLA in healthy donors. Sequencing used immunoSEQ multiplex PCR; TCRdb keeps in-frame clones, though not all of them. This sample yields about 78,000 clones, of which 90% to 96% are seen a single time; roughly 1.6% belongs to the top ten. Sequencing used PBMCs. The receptors here all came from a young man in good health and CMV-seropositive.

A word on this clone: Other DNA variants within this sample encode the same CDR3. The rearrangement uses TRBV6-1 and TRBJ2-2, with TRBD2 matching 7 bases. V was pared by 2 bases and J by 3 bases, with 0 bases of the junction left unmatched. The germline gives CDR1 MNHNS, CDR2 SASEGT. The CDR3 runs to 14 residues. The CDR3 sequence: CASSELADTGELFF. The CDR3 DNA reads TGTGCCAGCAGTGAACTAGCGGACACCGGGGAGCTGTTTTTT.

The chain couples TRBV7-6 to TRBJ2-2, with D unclear. V was trimmed by 2 bases and J by 7 bases, leaving 14 bases between them. Looked up from germline, CDR1 is SGHVS and CDR2 is FNYEAQ. This CDR3 region has 15 residues. The CDR3 loop is CASSLTAGVDGELFF. CDR3 in DNA: TGTGCCAGCAGCTTAACGGCAGGCGTAGACGGGGAGCTGTTTTTT.

The chain joins TRBV5-1 to TRBJ2-7; 8 nucleotides agree with TRBD1. From germline, CDR1 is SGHRS and CDR2 YFSETQ. The J segment lost 3 bases and the V segment lost 2 bases, leaving 4 bases of the junction unmatched. There are 14 residues in the CDR3. CDR3 bases: TGCGCCAGCAGCTTCGGGACAGGACTCTACGAGCAGTACTTC. Translating it yields CASSFGTGLYEQYF.

CDR3 region: CASSLWDRGRGINQPQHF. In nucleotides, the CDR3 is TGTGCCAGCAGTTTATGGGACAGGGGGCGAGGTATCAATCAGCCCCAGCATTTT. J is TRBJ1-5 and V is TRBV28; 11 bases are a match to TRBD1. The CDR3 has 18 amino acids. CDR1 is MDHEN and CDR2 is SYDVKM in the germline V gene. Unmatched junction bases numbered 7, after V lost 0 bases and J lost 3 bases.

This sequence joins TRBV30 and TRBJ2-1; 8 positions agree with TRBD1. V gave up 0 bases and J gave up 9 bases; unmatched junction bases: 10. CDR3 length: 15 residues. Per germline, CDR1 GTSNPN and CDR2 SVGIG (reference sequence). CDR3 amino acids: CAWSVQDREFGEQFF. The CDR3 DNA reads TGTGCCTGGAGTGTACAGGACAGGGAGTTTGGTGAGCAGTTCTTC.

Regarding this clone: Other DNA sequences within the sample encode an identical CDR3. The chain uses TRBV10-3 and TRBJ1-1; 9 bases map to TRBD1. The CDR3 spans 14 residues. CDR1 ENHRY and CDR2 SYGVKD come from the germline V gene. Germline trimming cut 4 bases from V and 1 base from J; bases unmatched to any gene: 1. The CDR3 is CAISGQGGNTEAFF. The CDR3 DNA is TGTGCCATCAGTGGACAGGGGGGGAACACTGAAGCTTTCTTT.

The chain combines TRBV30 with TRBJ2-2; D is perhaps TRBD1 (6 bases). In germline, CDR1 is GTSNPN, CDR2 SVGIG (reference sequence). This CDR3 region has 14 residues. Trimming left V 2 bases short and J 6 bases short, with 13 bases between. CDR3 coding DNA: TGTGCCTGGAGTCCCCGTGGGGGCCCCGGGGAGCTGTTTTTT. This gives the protein CAWSPRGGPGELFF.

The gene calls are TRBV5-1 and TRBJ2-2, with D possibly TRBD1 on 6 matching bases. Trimming stripped 4 bases from V and 7 bases from J, with 14 bases between. This CDR3 region has 14 residues. Germline V gene data show CDR1 as SGHRS and CDR2 as YFSETQ. The CDR3 coding sequence is TGCGCCAGCAGCATCGGGACACGGTACGGGGAGCTGTTTTTT. As protein: CASSIGTRYGELFF.

The chain joins TRBV2 to TRBJ2-1, with 8 bases fitting TRBD2. This CDR3 region has 15 residues. From germline, CDR1 is SNHLY and CDR2 FYNNEI. The junction had 7 bases not matched to a gene; V was cut back by 6 bases and J by 3 bases. This CDR3 is CASREQGLGYNEQFF. CDR3 nucleotides: TGTGCCAGCAGGGAACAGGGACTAGGCTACAATGAGCAGTTCTTC. Variable domain in full (rest from reference TRBV2 and TRBJ2-1): EPEVTQTPSHQVTQMGQEVILRCVPISNHLYFYWYRQILGQKVEFLVSFYNNEISEKSEIFDDQFSVERPDGSNFTLKIRSTKLEDSAMYFCASREQGLGYNEQFFGPGTRLTVL.

V is TRBV6-6 and J is TRBJ1-2, with a tentative D call TRBD1 (6 bases). The ends were cut back, 6 bases at V and 1 base at J, with 9 bases in the middle. The CDR3 sequence is 13 residues long. Germline V lookup: CDR1 MNHNY, CDR2 SVGAGI (reference sequence). CDR3 residues: CASSRDNNYGYTF. The CDR3 DNA reads TGTGCCAGCAGCAGGGACAATAACTATGGCTACACCTTC.

The CDR3 nucleotides read TGTGCCAGCAGTGGGCGGGACGGTAACACTGAAGCTTTCTTT. Protein sequence: CASSGRDGNTEAFF. The chain links TRBV28 to TRBJ1-1, with D maybe TRBD1 (5 bases). Germline CDR1 and CDR2: MDHEN and SYDVKM. This CDR3 contains 14 residues. The germline V and J ends were trimmed by 5 bases and 2 bases, with 12 bases remaining between them.

This chain joins TRBV5-4 and TRBJ2-4; 8 nucleotides agree with TRBD2. CDR1 and CDR2 from the germline V gene are SGHNT and YYREEE (reference sequence). V dropped 5 bases and J dropped 0; count of bases not matched to a gene: 7. This CDR3 is built from 16 residues. Written as DNA, the CDR3 is TGTGCCAGCAGTTCCTATAGCGGGACAGCCAAAAACATTCAGTACTTC. Its protein product is CASSSYSGTAKNIQYF.

This clone has just one count. The chain uses TRBV5-1 and TRBJ2-7; TRBD1 might be the D (6 bases). V was clipped by 4 bases and J by 2 bases, with 13 bases between them. The CDR3 is made up of 14 amino acids. Germline V gene sequence: CDR1 SGHRS, CDR2 YFSETQ. CDR3 DNA: TGCGCCAGCAGCATAGACAGGAACGCCTACGAGCAGTACTTC. Protein: CASSIDRNAYEQYF.